These T cell receptor beta chains were read from a single sample in a study of cytomegalovirus exposure and HLA in healthy donors. Using immunoSEQ multiplex PCR, the repertoire was profiled, and TCRdb retains in-frame clones only, with some absent. The sample includes approximately 160,000 clones, around four fifths of them seen just once. Specimen: PBMCs. Receptors were obtained from a man between 18 and 35 years old in good health and CMV-seropositive. Each CDR3 is given with its conserved first and last residue. D genes are given only for firm matches. Only part of the rows carry a size: once, few, many, or a class if the clone is expanded.

length: 15; D: TRBD1; V: TRBV4-2; J: TRBJ1-2; size: -; CDR3: CASSQDVGQIYGYTF; DNA: TGTGCCAGCAGCCAAGATGTGGGACAGATATATGGCTACACCTTC
length: 15; D: -; V: TRBV28; J: TRBJ2-7; size: -; CDR3: CASSLSWQFGHEQYF; DNA: TGTGCCAGCAGTTTAAGTTGGCAATTTGGCCACGAGCAGTACTTC
length: 18; D: -; V: TRBV7-9; J: TRBJ2-5; size: -; CDR3: CASSSTLGLTRDQETQYF; DNA: TGTGCCAGCAGCTCGACCTTAGGACTCACAAGGGACCAAGAGACCCAGTACTTC
length: 15; D: -; V: TRBV14; J: TRBJ1-1; size: -; CDR3: CASSQTQVFSAEAFF; DNA: TGTGCCAGCAGCCAAACACAGGTGTTTTCGGCTGAAGCTTTCTTT
length: 16; D: -; V: TRBV9; J: TRBJ2-7; size: -; CDR3: CASSVDGGDAAYEQYF; DNA: TGTGCCAGCAGCGTGGATGGAGGGGACGCGGCCTACGAGCAGTACTTC
length: 12; D: -; V: TRBV11-2; J: TRBJ1-1; size: -; CDR3: CASSVSNTEAFF; DNA: TGTGCCAGCAGCGTGTCAAACACTGAAGCTTTCTTT
length: 12; D: -; V: TRBV10-3; J: TRBJ2-7; size: -; CDR3: CAISESLYEQYF; DNA: TGTGCCATCAGTGAGTCTCTGTACGAGCAGTACTTC
length: 13; D: -; V: TRBV27; J: TRBJ2-3; size: -; CDR3: CATLGGPADTQYF; DNA: TGTGCCACCTTAGGGGGACCAGCAGATACGCAGTATTTT
length: 13; D: TRBD2; V: TRBV29-1; J: TRBJ2-1; size: -; CDR3: CSVEVGLVNEQFF; DNA: TGCAGCGTTGAGGTGGGACTAGTGAATGAGCAGTTCTTC
length: 12; D: -; V: TRBV19; J: TRBJ1-2; size: -; CDR3: CASSITRSGYTF; DNA: TGTGCCAGTAGTATTACCCGGTCAGGCTACACCTTC
length: 16; D: -; V: TRBV6-1; J: TRBJ2-3; size: -; CDR3: CASSEGSGGSTDTQYF; DNA: TGTGCCAGCAGTGAAGGGTCAGGAGGTAGCACAGATACGCAGTATTTT
length: 18; D: TRBD1; V: TRBV4-2; J: TRBJ2-1; size: few; CDR3: CASSQETGALSSYNEQFF; DNA: TGTGCCAGCAGCCAAGAGACAGGGGCCCTAAGCTCCTACAATGAGCAGTTCTTC
length: 14; D: -; V: TRBV30; J: TRBJ1-3; size: -; CDR3: CAWSPWANGNTIYF; DNA: TGTGCCTGGAGCCCGTGGGCAAATGGAAACACCATATATTTT
length: 14; D: -; V: TRBV10-3; J: TRBJ1-5; size: -; CDR3: CAIGGRGSNQPQHF; DNA: TGTGCCATCGGTGGACGGGGAAGCAATCAGCCCCAGCATTTT
length: 22; D: TRBD2; V: TRBV4-2; J: TRBJ2-3; size: -; CDR3: CASSQVGSGTSGRGIRVDTQYF; DNA: TGTGCCAGCAGCCAAGTCGGATCCGGGACTAGCGGGAGAGGGATCCGTGTAGATACGCAGTATTTT
length: 17; D: -; V: TRBV7-6; J: TRBJ1-4; size: -; CDR3: CASSLGAGARRDEKLFF; DNA: TGTGCCAGCAGCTTAGGTGCAGGGGCCCGGCGGGATGAAAAACTGTTTTTT
length: 14; D: -; V: TRBV19; J: TRBJ1-5; size: few; CDR3: CASSIEGGGQPQHF; DNA: TGTGCCAGTAGTATAGAGGGAGGGGGTCAGCCCCAGCATTTT